Shown below are 5 T cell receptor beta chains from a single sample sequenced in a study of neoadjuvant nivolumab and ipilimumab in lung cancer. Only in-frame clones appear in the TCRdb table, and some are missing; sequencing was by immunoSEQ multiplex PCR. The table records approximately 30,000 clones, more than 75% of them present only once. The material sequenced was tumor tissue, taken after neoadjuvant nivolumab, alone or with ipilimumab, at or shortly before surgery. The receptors stem from an adult with non-small cell lung cancer.

The CDR3 loop reads CASSFRAVDEKLFF. In DNA form, the CDR3 reads TGTGCCAGCAGTTTCCGCGCGGTTGATGAAAAACTGTTTTTT. This chain uses TRBV6-1 with TRBJ1-4; D is unresolved. The germline gives CDR1 MNHNS, CDR2 SASEGT. The CDR3 is 14 residues long. Deletions cut 5 bases from V and 6 bases from J, with 13 bases between.

The rearrangement uses TRBV11-2 and TRBJ2-5, with 10 bases fitting TRBD2. This CDR3 comprises 14 residues. Germline trimming cut 5 bases from V and 3 bases from J; bases unmatched to any gene: 3. CDR1 and CDR2 from the germline V gene are SGHAT and FQNNGV. DNA of the CDR3: TGTGCCAGCAGCAGACTAGCGGGTAAAGAGACCCAGTACTTC. This gives the protein CASSRLAGKETQYF. Combining the CDR3 with reference TRBV11-2 and TRBJ2-5 gives the whole variable domain EAGVAQSPRYKIIEKRQSVAFWCNPISGHATLYWYQQILGQGPKLLIQFQNNGVVDDSQLPKDRFSAERLKGVDSTLKIQPAKLEDSAVYLCASSRLAGKETQYFGPGTRLLVL.

The chain couples TRBV28 to TRBJ1-2; no clear D. The CDR3 length is 14 residues. The germline gives CDR1 MDHEN, CDR2 SYDVKM. With 2 bases removed from V and 8 bases from J, the gap between germline ends came to 15 bases. The DNA of the CDR3 is TGTGCCAGCAGTTTAGGTCGAGTTGGATGGGGCTACACCTTC. Residues: CASSLGRVGWGYTF.

V is TRBV11-3 and J is TRBJ2-1; the match to TRBD2 covers 15 bases. The germline V gene has CDR1 SGHNT and CDR2 YENEEA. V lost 0 bases and J lost 0; bases outside the gene matches: 3. This CDR3 contains 19 residues. CDR3 nucleotides: TGTGCCAGCAGCTTAGACGGACTAGCGGGAGGGAGCTCCTACAATGAGCAGTTCTTC. This encodes CASSLDGLAGGSSYNEQFF.

This clone occurred a few times. V and J are TRBV7-3 and TRBJ2-2; D is ambiguous. The germline V gene encodes CDR1 SGHTA and CDR2 FQGTGA. Trimming left V 3 bases short and J 3 bases short, with 2 bases between. CDR3 length: 12 residues. In DNA, the CDR3 is TGTGCCAGCAGCTTTCACACCGGGGAGCTGTTTTTT. This gives the protein CASSFHTGELFF.